This record concerns one T cell receptor (beta chain) sequence. Its target is not known. Clones were sequenced by immunoSEQ multiplex PCR, and TCRdb holds only the in-frame ones, with some missing. The sample yields 30,000 to 35,000 clones, about 72% seen once. The data stem from a study of vaccination effects on CD4 cells after COVID-19. Study-level background: The vaccine given was either BNT162b2 or mRNA-1273, in two doses.

Findings and caveats of the study: After vaccination of healthy people, only 1 of 255 vaccine-induced clones cross-reacted with common cold coronaviruses.

Germline CDR1 is SQVTM and CDR2 is ANQGSEA. This CDR3 has 13 residues. Trimming took 7 bases from V and 0 from J, leaving 12 bases between them. Within the ViraFEST assay, antigen-specific CD4+ T cells underwent expansion with viral peptide pools prior to sequencing. Following a 10-day culture, CD4+ T cells were purified. IL-2 medium was substituted for half the medium on days 3 and 7. The V call is TRBV29-1, the J call TRBJ1-2, with D perhaps TRBD1 (5 bases). Sequences were derived from CD4+ T cells from PBMCs cultured with HCoV-229E spike peptides, sampled before COVID-19 vaccination. The sequence was obtained from a human donor who received a COVID-19 vaccine. This CDR3 reads CSATTGANYGYTF. The CDR3 region has the DNA TGCAGCGCCACTACAGGAGCTAACTATGGCTACACCTTC.